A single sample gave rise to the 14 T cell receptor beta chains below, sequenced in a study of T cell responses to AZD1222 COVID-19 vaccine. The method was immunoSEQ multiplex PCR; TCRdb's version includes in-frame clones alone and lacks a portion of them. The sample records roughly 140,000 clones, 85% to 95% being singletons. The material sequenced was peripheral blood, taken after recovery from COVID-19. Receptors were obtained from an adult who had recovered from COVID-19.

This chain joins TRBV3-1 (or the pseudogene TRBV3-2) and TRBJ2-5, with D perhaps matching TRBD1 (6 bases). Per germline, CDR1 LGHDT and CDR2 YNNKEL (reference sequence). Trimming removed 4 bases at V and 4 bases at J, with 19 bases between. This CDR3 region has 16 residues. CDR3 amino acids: CASSPRPTGLVETQYF. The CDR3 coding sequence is TGTGCCAGCAGCCCTAGACCCACAGGGCTGGTAGAGACCCAGTACTTC.

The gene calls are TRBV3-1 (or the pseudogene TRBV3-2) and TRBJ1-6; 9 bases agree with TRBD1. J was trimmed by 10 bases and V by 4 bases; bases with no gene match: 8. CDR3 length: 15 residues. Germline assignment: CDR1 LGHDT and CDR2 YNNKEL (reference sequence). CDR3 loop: CASSRHGTGLSPLHF. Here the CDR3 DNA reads TGTGCCAGCAGCCGCCACGGGACAGGGTTATCACCCCTCCACTTT.

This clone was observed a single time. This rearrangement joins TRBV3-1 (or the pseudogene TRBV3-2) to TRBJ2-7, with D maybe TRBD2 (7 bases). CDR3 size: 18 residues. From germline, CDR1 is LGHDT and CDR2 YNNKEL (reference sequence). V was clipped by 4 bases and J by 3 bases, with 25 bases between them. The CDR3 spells CASSLSLGGRGTYYEQYF. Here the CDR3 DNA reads TGTGCCAGCAGCCTTTCCCTCGGGGGGCGAGGAACCTACTACGAGCAGTACTTC.

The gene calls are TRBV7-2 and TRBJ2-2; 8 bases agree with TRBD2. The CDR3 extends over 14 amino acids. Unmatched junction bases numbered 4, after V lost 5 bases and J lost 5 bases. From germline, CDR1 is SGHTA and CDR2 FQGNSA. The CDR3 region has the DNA TGTGCCAGCAGCCCCCCGGGGGGGACCGGGGAGCTGTTTTTT. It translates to CASSPPGGTGELFF.

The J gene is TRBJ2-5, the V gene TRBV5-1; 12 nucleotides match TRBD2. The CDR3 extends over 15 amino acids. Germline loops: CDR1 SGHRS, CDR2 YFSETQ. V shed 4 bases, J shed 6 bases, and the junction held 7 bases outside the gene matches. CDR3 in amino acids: CASSLRLAGEQTQYF. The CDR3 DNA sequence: TGCGCCAGCAGCCTCCGACTAGCGGGAGAACAGACCCAGTACTTC.

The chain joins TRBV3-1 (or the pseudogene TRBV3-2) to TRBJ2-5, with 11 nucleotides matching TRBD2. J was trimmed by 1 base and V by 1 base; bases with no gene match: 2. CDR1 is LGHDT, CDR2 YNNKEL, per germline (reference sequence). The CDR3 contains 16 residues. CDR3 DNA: TGTGCCAGCAGCCAAGGACTAGCGGGAACCCAAGAGACCCAGTACTTC. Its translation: CASSQGLAGTQETQYF.

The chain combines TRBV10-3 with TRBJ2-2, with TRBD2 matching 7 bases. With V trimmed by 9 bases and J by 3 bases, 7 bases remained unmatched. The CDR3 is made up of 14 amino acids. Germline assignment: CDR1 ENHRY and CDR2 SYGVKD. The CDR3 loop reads CAIKAGTDTGELFF. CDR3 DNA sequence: TGTGCCATTAAAGCGGGAACGGACACCGGGGAGCTGTTTTTT.

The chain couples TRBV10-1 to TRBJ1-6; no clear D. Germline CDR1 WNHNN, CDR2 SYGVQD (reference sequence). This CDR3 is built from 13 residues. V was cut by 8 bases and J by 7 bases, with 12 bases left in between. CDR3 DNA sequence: TGCGCCAGCGGTCAGGATGCGAATTCACCCCTCCACTTT. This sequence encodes CASGQDANSPLHF.

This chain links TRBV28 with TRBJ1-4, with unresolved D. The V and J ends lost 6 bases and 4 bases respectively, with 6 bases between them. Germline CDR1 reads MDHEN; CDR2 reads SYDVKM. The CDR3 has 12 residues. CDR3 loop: CASRAGNEKLFF. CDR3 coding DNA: TGTGCCAGCAGGGCGGGTAATGAAAAACTGTTTTTT.

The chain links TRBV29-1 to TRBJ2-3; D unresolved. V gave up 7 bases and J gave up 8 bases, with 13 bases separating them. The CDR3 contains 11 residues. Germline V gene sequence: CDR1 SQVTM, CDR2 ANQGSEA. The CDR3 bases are TGCAGCGGTATTAGCTATGCTACGCAGTATTTT. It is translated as CSGISYATQYF.

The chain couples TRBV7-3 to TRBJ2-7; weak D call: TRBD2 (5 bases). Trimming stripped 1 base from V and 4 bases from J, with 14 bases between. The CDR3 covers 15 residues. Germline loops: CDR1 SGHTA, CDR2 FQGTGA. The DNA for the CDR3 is TGTGCCAGCAGCTTAAGAGCCAACCGGGATTACGAGCAGTACTTC. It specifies CASSLRANRDYEQYF.

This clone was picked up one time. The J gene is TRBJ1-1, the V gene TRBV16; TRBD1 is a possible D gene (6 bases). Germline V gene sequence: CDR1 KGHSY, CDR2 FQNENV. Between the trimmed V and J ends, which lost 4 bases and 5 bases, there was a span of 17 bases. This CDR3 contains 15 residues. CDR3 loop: CASSREAVGGTEAFF. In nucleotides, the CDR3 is TGTGCCAGCAGCCGTGAGGCGGTAGGGGGGACTGAAGCTTTCTTT.

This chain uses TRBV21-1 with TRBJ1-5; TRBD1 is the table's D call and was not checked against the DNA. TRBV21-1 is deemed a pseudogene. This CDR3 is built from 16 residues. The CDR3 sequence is CASSKAGQGALGPQHF. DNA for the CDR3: TGTGCCAGCAGCAAAGCGGGACAGGGGGCTTTAGGGCCCCAGCATTTT.

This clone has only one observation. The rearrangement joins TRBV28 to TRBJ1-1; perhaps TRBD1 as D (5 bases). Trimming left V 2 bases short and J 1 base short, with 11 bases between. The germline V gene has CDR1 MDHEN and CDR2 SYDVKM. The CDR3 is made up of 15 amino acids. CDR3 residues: CASSLPRVWNTEAFF. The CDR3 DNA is TGTGCCAGCAGTTTACCCAGGGTGTGGAACACTGAAGCTTTCTTT. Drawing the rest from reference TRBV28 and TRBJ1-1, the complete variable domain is DVKVTQSSRYLVKRTGEKVFLECVQDMDHENMFWYRQDPGLGLRLIYFSYDVKMKEKGDIPEGYSVSREKKERFSLILESASTNQTSMYLCASSLPRVWNTEAFFGQGTRLTVV.